These T cell receptor beta chains were read from a single sample in a study of human versus mouse CDR3 diversity and MHC coevolution. The protocol was immunoSEQ multiplex PCR, while the TCRdb copy is restricted to in-frame clones and leaves out a portion. The table has some 80,000 clones, 85% to 95% seen once. Material: naive CD4+ T cells from blood. Receptors were obtained from a person between 25 and 70 years old in good health. Both conserved end residues are part of each CDR3. D genes are given only for firm matches. Size is omitted from some rows. Given values are once, few, many or a class for expanded clones.

d_call: TRBD2
clone_size: NA
v_call: TRBV6-5
j_call: TRBJ2-1
cdr3_aa: CASRTGGSSNEQFF
cdr3_nt: TGTGCCAGCAGGACGGGGGGTAGCTCCAATGAGCAGTTCTTC

d_call: NA
clone_size: NA
v_call: TRBV27
j_call: TRBJ2-3
cdr3_aa: CASWAIRDTQYF
cdr3_nt: TGTGCCAGCTGGGCCATACGAGATACGCAGTATTTT

d_call: TRBD1
clone_size: NA
v_call: TRBV6-5
j_call: TRBJ2-5
cdr3_aa: CASRPGQGRQETQYF
cdr3_nt: TGTGCCAGCAGGCCGGGACAGGGCCGCCAAGAGACCCAGTACTTC

d_call: TRBD2
clone_size: NA
v_call: TRBV9
j_call: TRBJ2-2
cdr3_aa: CASSVVPGLVSGELFF
cdr3_nt: TGTGCCAGCAGCGTAGTGCCGGGACTAGTATCCGGGGAGCTGTTTTTT

d_call: TRBD1
clone_size: NA
v_call: TRBV5-6
j_call: TRBJ2-7
cdr3_aa: CASRPGTGGYEQYF
cdr3_nt: TGTGCCAGCAGACCCGGGACAGGGGGGTACGAGCAGTACTTC

d_call: NA
clone_size: NA
v_call: TRBV5-1
j_call: TRBJ1-2
cdr3_aa: CASSLGLNYGYTF
cdr3_nt: TGCGCCAGCAGCTTGGGTCTCAACTATGGCTACACCTTC

d_call: NA
clone_size: NA
v_call: TRBV9
j_call: TRBJ1-2
cdr3_aa: CASSGTRTNLGYGYTF
cdr3_nt: TGTGCCAGCAGCGGAACTAGGACCAATCTGGGATATGGCTACACCTTC

d_call: TRBD1
clone_size: NA
v_call: TRBV5-1
j_call: TRBJ2-7
cdr3_aa: CASSFWGGQGLGVVYEQYF
cdr3_nt: TGCGCCAGCAGCTTTTGGGGTGGACAGGGGCTCGGAGTCGTCTACGAGCAGTACTTC

d_call: NA
clone_size: once
v_call: TRBV30
j_call: TRBJ1-2
cdr3_aa: CAWSVAGVVYGYTF
cdr3_nt: TGTGCCTGGAGTGTTGCAGGGGTGGTCTATGGCTACACCTTC

d_call: NA
clone_size: NA
v_call: TRBV2
j_call: TRBJ1-1
cdr3_aa: CASSAAGANTEAFF
cdr3_nt: TGTGCCAGCAGTGCGGCAGGGGCGAACACTGAAGCTTTCTTT

d_call: NA
clone_size: NA
v_call: TRBV19
j_call: TRBJ1-1
cdr3_aa: CASSTPSIRAEAFF
cdr3_nt: TGTGCCAGTAGTACTCCCTCCATCAGGGCTGAAGCTTTCTTT

d_call: NA
clone_size: NA
v_call: TRBV5-1
j_call: TRBJ1-4
cdr3_aa: CASSLEAGEKLFF
cdr3_nt: TGCGCCAGCAGCTTAGAGGCGGGTGAAAAACTGTTTTTT

d_call: NA
clone_size: NA
v_call: TRBV21-1
j_call: TRBJ1-5
cdr3_aa: CASSNHICSQPQHF
cdr3_nt: TGTGCCAGCAGCAACCACATATGTTCACAGCCCCAGCATTTT

d_call: TRBD1
clone_size: NA
v_call: TRBV5-4
j_call: TRBJ1-4
cdr3_aa: CASSQGGVATNEKLFF
cdr3_nt: TGTGCCAGCAGCCAGGGGGGCGTTGCAACTAATGAAAAACTGTTTTTT

d_call: TRBD1
clone_size: NA
v_call: TRBV5-1
j_call: TRBJ1-1
cdr3_aa: CASSLARGALQNTEAFF
cdr3_nt: TGCGCCAGCAGCTTGGCCAGGGGGGCCCTACAGAACACTGAAGCTTTCTTT

d_call: NA
clone_size: NA
v_call: TRBV2
j_call: TRBJ1-2
cdr3_aa: CASSAKQGSYGYTF
cdr3_nt: TGTGCCAGCAGTGCCAAACAGGGTTCATATGGCTACACCTTC

d_call: TRBD2
clone_size: once
v_call: TRBV5-5
j_call: TRBJ2-1
cdr3_aa: CASSSLAGMGYYNEQFF
cdr3_nt: TGTGCCAGCAGCTCCTTAGCGGGCATGGGGTACTACAATGAGCAGTTCTTC

d_call: NA
clone_size: NA
v_call: TRBV5-6
j_call: TRBJ2-7
cdr3_aa: CASSPGGWGSYEQYF
cdr3_nt: TGTGCCAGCAGTCCTGGGGGGTGGGGATCCTACGAGCAGTACTTC

d_call: NA
clone_size: NA
v_call: TRBV30
j_call: TRBJ1-1
cdr3_aa: CAWSVRGVRVGDTEAFF
cdr3_nt: TGTGCCTGGAGTGTACGCGGGGTTCGGGTTGGGGACACTGAAGCTTTCTTT

d_call: TRBD2
clone_size: NA
v_call: TRBV10-3
j_call: TRBJ2-1
cdr3_aa: CAISGWTSGTYNEQFF
cdr3_nt: TGTGCCATCAGTGGTTGGACTAGCGGAACCTACAATGAGCAGTTCTTC

d_call: NA
clone_size: NA
v_call: TRBV30
j_call: TRBJ2-2
cdr3_aa: CAWNEAAGGLGELFF
cdr3_nt: TGTGCCTGGAACGAAGCGGCAGGAGGGCTCGGGGAGCTGTTTTTT

d_call: NA
clone_size: NA
v_call: TRBV5-1
j_call: TRBJ1-3
cdr3_aa: CASSSTVENTIYF
cdr3_nt: TGCGCCAGCAGCTCCACAGTCGAAAACACCATATATTTT

d_call: NA
clone_size: NA
v_call: TRBV6-6
j_call: TRBJ1-5
cdr3_aa: CASRHQESAQHF
cdr3_nt: TGTGCCAGCAGGCACCAAGAATCAGCCCAGCATTTT

d_call: NA
clone_size: NA
v_call: TRBV14
j_call: TRBJ1-1
cdr3_aa: CASSLRGVWGMNTEAFF
cdr3_nt: TGTGCCAGCAGTTTACGGGGGGTCTGGGGAATGAACACTGAAGCTTTCTTT

d_call: NA
clone_size: NA
v_call: TRBV4-2
j_call: TRBJ1-2
cdr3_aa: CASSQVWEGLIRDNYGYTF
cdr3_nt: TGTGCCAGCAGCCAAGTTTGGGAGGGACTAATCAGGGACAACTATGGCTACACCTTC

d_call: TRBD2
clone_size: NA
v_call: TRBV7-2
j_call: TRBJ2-7
cdr3_aa: CASSNPLGSGASYEQYF
cdr3_nt: TGTGCCAGCAGCAACCCTCTTGGTAGCGGGGCCTCCTACGAGCAGTACTTC

d_call: TRBD1
clone_size: NA
v_call: TRBV7-7
j_call: TRBJ2-7
cdr3_aa: CASSPGTGSGEQYF
cdr3_nt: TGTGCCAGCAGCCCCGGGACAGGTAGTGGCGAGCAGTACTTC

d_call: TRBD2
clone_size: NA
v_call: TRBV6-1
j_call: TRBJ2-7
cdr3_aa: CASSEGSGGTTEQYF
cdr3_nt: TGTGCCAGCAGTGAAGGGTCGGGAGGGACTACCGAGCAGTACTTC

d_call: TRBD2
clone_size: NA
v_call: TRBV7-6
j_call: TRBJ2-3
cdr3_aa: CASSLALAGPADTQYF
cdr3_nt: TGTGCCAGCAGCTTAGCGCTAGCGGGACCCGCAGATACGCAGTATTTT

d_call: NA
clone_size: NA
v_call: TRBV27
j_call: TRBJ1-1
cdr3_aa: CASSSGRGNTEAFF
cdr3_nt: TGTGCCAGCAGTTCGGGCAGGGGGAACACTGAAGCTTTCTTT

d_call: TRBD2
clone_size: NA
v_call: TRBV4-1
j_call: TRBJ2-2
cdr3_aa: CASSPGGLALLGTGELFF
cdr3_nt: TGCGCCAGCAGCCCTGGGGGACTAGCGCTACTCGGGACCGGGGAGCTGTTTTTT

d_call: TRBD2
clone_size: NA
v_call: TRBV7-9
j_call: TRBJ2-2
cdr3_aa: CASSLAKRGLAGASGELFF
cdr3_nt: TGTGCCAGCAGCTTAGCGAAGCGGGGACTAGCGGGGGCTTCAGGGGAGCTGTTTTTT